These 9 T cell receptor beta chains were sequenced from one sample in a study of shared clonotypes between healthy human individuals. The table came from immunoSEQ multiplex PCR; TCRdb's copy has only in-frame clones and leaves some out. The sample carries about 1 million clones, 60% to 80% recorded once. Material for sequencing was memory CD4+ T cells sorted from blood. Noted subset: CD45RA-negative fraction. Receptor source: a man younger than 35 in good health.

V gene TRBV5-1 combines with J gene TRBJ2-2; unclear D gene. V was shortened by 0 bases and J by 3 bases, with 9 bases between the two germline ends. Germline assignment: CDR1 SGHRS and CDR2 YFSETQ. This CDR3 spans 15 amino acids. The CDR3 sequence: CASSLDTVDTGELFF. The CDR3 DNA follows: TGCGCCAGCAGCTTGGATACGGTGGACACCGGGGAGCTGTTTTTT.

The chain couples TRBV4-1 to TRBJ1-2, with no clear D. The germline V gene has CDR1 MGHRA and CDR2 YSYEKL. Trimming left V 0 bases short and J 4 bases short, with 12 bases between. CDR3 length equals 15 residues. CDR3 sequence (DNA): TGCGCCAGCAGCCAAGAAGGAGGGTTGGCCTATGGCTACACCTTC. Its translation is CASSQEGGLAYGYTF.

This clone was recorded a few times. DNA for the CDR3: TGTGCCAGCAGCCGGGGTTTTCAGGGGACCGGGGAGCTGTTTTTT. Its protein is CASSRGFQGTGELFF. The J gene is TRBJ2-2, the V gene TRBV7-9; D is possibly TRBD1 (6 bases). V was shortened by 5 bases and J by 5 bases, with 15 bases between the two germline ends. The germline V gene encodes CDR1 SEHNR and CDR2 FQNEAQ (reference sequence). The CDR3 sequence is 15 residues long.

The chain employs TRBV2 and TRBJ2-7; D tentatively reads TRBD1 or TRBD2 (6 bases each). The germline V gene encodes CDR1 SNHLY and CDR2 FYNNEI. V shed 2 bases and J shed 6 bases, with 17 bases lying between them. The CDR3 length is 15 residues. The CDR3 region is CASSERGAVRTEQYF. The CDR3 region has the DNA TGTGCCAGCAGTGAAAGGGGGGCGGTCAGGACCGAGCAGTACTTC.

The chain couples TRBV15 to TRBJ2-5; 9 nucleotides agree with TRBD2. From germline, CDR1 is LNHNV and CDR2 YYDKDF (reference sequence). Trimming removed 3 bases from V and 7 bases from J; junction bases left unmatched: 0. This CDR3 is 12 amino acids long. CDR3 amino acids: CATSRRGGTQYF. CDR3 in DNA: TGTGCCACCAGCAGGCGGGGGGGGACCCAGTACTTC.

The chain couples TRBV6-1 to TRBJ1-1; 7 bases agree with TRBD1. The V gene's germline CDR1 is MNHNS and CDR2 SASEGT. The V gene end was trimmed by 5 bases and the J gene end by 0 bases; junction bases not matched to a gene: 3. This CDR3 contains 14 residues. CDR3 sequence: CASSQGVLNTEAFF. In nucleotides, the CDR3 is TGTGCCAGCAGTCAGGGGGTTTTGAACACTGAAGCTTTCTTT.

Only one count was recorded for this clone. The rearrangement joins TRBV4-2 to TRBJ2-1; maybe TRBD1 (6 bases). Germline CDR1 and CDR2: LGHNA and YNFKEQ. V lost 2 bases to trimming and J lost 8 bases, with 16 bases between them. The CDR3 runs to 15 residues. The DNA for the CDR3 is TGTGCCAGCAGCCAATCTACAGGGTTGGACTATGAGCAGTTCTTC. Its protein product is CASSQSTGLDYEQFF.

The gene calls are TRBV11-3 and TRBJ1-6; D may be TRBD1 (5 bases). The CDR3 runs 13 residues. V was clipped by 6 bases and J by 9 bases, with 12 bases between them. The germline V gene has CDR1 SGHNT and CDR2 YENEEA. The DNA for the CDR3 is TGTGCCAGCAGTTCCACGGGGACTTCACCCCTCCACTTT. Encoded protein: CASSSTGTSPLHF.

Ten or more counts support this clone. Within the sample, other DNA sequences also encode this same CDR3. The rearrangement uses TRBV7-9 and TRBJ1-6; D is undetermined. Trimming cost V 1 base and J 7 bases, with 2 bases left between them. Germline V CDR1 and CDR2: SEHNR, FQNEAQ (reference sequence). This CDR3 contains 12 residues. The DNA of the CDR3 is TGTGCCAGCAGCTTAGGGAATTCACCCCTCCACTTT. Residues: CASSLGNSPLHF.